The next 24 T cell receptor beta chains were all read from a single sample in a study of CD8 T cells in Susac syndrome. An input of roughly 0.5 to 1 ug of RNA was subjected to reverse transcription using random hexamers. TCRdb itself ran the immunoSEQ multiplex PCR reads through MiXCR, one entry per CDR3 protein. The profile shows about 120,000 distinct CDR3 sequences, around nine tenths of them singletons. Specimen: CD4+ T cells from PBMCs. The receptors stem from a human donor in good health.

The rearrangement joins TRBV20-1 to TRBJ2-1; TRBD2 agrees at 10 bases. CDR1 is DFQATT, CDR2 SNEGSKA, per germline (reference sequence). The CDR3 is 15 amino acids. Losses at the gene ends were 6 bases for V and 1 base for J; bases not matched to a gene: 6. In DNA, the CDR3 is TGCAGTGCCTCACTTAGCGGGGGGTCCTACAATGAGCAGTTCTTC. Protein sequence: CSASLSGGSYNEQFF.

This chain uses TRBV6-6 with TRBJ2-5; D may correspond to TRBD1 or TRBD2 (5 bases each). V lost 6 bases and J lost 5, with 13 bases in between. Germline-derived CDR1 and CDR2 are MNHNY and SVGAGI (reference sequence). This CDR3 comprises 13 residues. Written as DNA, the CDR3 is TGTGCCAGCAGACCCGGGACGTTGGAGACCCAGTACTTC. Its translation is CASRPGTLETQYF.

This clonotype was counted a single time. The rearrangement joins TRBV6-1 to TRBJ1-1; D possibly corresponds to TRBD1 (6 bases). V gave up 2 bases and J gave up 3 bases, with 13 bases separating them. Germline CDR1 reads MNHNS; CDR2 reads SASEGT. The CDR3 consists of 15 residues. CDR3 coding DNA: TGTGCCAGCAGTGAATGGGGGGGCCGGGACACTGAAGCTTTCTTT. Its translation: CASSEWGGRDTEAFF.

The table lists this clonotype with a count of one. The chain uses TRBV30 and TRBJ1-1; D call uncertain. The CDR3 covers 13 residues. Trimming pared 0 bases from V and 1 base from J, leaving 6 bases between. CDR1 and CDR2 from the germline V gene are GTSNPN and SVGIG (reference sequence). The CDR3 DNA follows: TGTGCCTGGAGTGTCGGGTCGAACACTGAAGCTTTCTTT. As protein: CAWSVGSNTEAFF.

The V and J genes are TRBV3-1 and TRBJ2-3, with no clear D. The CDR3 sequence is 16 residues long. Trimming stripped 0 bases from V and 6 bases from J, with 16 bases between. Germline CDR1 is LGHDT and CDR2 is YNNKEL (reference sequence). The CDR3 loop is CASSQDGAPQTDTQYF. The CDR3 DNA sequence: TGTGCCAGCAGCCAAGACGGTGCGCCCCAAACCGATACGCAGTATTTT.

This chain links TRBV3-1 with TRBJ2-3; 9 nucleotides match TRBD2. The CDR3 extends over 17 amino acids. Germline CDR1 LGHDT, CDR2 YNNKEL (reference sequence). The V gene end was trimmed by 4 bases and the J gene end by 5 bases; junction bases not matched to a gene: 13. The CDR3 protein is CASSRTSWRGGGDTQYF. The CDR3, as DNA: TGTGCCAGCAGCCGGACCTCGTGGCGGGGGGGCGGAGATACGCAGTATTTT.

CDR3 amino acids: CSVGLRGGPGELFF. The CDR3 DNA follows: TGCAGCGTCGGGTTACGGGGGGGTCCCGGGGAGCTGTTTTTT. V and J are TRBV29-1 and TRBJ2-2, with 8 bases aligning to TRBD2. The CDR3 runs to 14 residues. J lost 6 bases, V lost 6 bases, and 9 bases had no gene match. Germline V CDR1 and CDR2: SQVTM, ANQGSEA.

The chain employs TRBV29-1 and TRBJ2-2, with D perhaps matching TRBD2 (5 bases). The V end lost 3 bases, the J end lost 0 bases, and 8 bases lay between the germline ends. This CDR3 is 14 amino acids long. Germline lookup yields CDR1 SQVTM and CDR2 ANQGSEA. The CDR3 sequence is CSVDRGSNTGELFF. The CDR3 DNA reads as TGCAGCGTTGATCGGGGATCGAACACCGGGGAGCTGTTTTTT.

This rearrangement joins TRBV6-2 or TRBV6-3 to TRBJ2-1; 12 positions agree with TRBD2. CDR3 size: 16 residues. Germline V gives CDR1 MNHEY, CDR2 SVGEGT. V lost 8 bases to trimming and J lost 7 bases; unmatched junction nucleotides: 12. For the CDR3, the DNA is TGTGCCAGCTCCGGGCTAGCGGGAGGGCCCTCGAATGAGCAGTTCTTC. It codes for CASSGLAGGPSNEQFF.

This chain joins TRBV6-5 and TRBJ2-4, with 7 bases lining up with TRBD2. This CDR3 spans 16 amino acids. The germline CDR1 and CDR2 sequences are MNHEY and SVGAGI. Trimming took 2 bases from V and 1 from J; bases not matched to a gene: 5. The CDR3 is CASSYERDGAKNIQYF. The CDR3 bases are TGTGCCAGCAGTTACGAGCGGGATGGGGCCAAAAACATTCAGTACTTC.

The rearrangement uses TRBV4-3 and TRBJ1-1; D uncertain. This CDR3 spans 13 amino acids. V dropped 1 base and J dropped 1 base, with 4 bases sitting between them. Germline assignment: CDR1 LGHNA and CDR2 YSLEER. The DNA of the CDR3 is TGCGCCAGCAGCCAAGCCAGGAACACTGAAGCTTTCTTT. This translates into CASSQARNTEAFF.

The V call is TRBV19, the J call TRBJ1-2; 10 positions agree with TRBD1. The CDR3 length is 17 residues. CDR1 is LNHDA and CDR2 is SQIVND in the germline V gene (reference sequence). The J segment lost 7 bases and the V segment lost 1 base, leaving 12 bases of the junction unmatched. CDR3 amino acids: CASSIGGPGQGSGGYTF. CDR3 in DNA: TGTGCCAGTAGTATAGGCGGTCCGGGACAGGGGAGCGGTGGCTACACCTTC.

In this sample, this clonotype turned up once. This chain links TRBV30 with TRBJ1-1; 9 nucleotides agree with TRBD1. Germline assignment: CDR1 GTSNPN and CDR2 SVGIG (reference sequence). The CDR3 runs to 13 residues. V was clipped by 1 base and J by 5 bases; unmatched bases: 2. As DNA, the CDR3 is TGTGCCTGGAGTGCAGGGACAGGGACTGAAGCTTTCTTT. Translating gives CAWSAGTGTEAFF.

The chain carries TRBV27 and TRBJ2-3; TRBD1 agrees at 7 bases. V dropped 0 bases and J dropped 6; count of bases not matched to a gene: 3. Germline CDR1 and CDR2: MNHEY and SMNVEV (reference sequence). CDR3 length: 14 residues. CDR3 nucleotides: TGTGCCAGCAGTTTATCAACCAGGGGGGATACGCAGTATTTT. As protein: CASSLSTRGDTQYF.

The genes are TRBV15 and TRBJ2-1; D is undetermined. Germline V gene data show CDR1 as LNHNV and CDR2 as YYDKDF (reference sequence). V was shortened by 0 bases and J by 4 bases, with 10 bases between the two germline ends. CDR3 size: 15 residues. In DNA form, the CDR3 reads TGTGCCACCAGCAGAGACCGGGTGGGGTACAATGAGCAGTTCTTC. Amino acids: CATSRDRVGYNEQFF.

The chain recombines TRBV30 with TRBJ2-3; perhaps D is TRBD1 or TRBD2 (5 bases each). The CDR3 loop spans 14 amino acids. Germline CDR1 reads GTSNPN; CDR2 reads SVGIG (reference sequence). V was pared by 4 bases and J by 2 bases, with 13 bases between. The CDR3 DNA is TGTGCCTGGAATCTTGGGGGAACCACAGATACGCAGTATTTT. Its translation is CAWNLGGTTDTQYF.

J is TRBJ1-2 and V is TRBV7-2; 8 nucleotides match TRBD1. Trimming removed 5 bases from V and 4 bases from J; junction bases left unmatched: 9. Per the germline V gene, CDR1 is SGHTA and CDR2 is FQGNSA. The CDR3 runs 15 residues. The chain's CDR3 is CASSRTGQGLYGYTF. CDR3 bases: TGTGCCAGCAGCAGAACCGGACAGGGTCTCTATGGCTACACCTTC.

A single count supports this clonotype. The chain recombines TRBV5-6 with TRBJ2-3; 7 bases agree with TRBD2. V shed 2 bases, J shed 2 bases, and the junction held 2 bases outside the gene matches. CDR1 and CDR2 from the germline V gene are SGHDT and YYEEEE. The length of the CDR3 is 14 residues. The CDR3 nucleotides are TGTGCCAGCAGCTTTGGGACTACCACAGATACGCAGTATTTT. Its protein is CASSFGTTTDTQYF.

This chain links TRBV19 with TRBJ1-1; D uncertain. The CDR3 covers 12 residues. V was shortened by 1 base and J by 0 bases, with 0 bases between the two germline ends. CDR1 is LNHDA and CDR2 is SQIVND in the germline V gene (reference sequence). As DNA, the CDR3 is TGTGCCAGTAGTATAGTGAACACTGAAGCTTTCTTT. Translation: CASSIVNTEAFF.

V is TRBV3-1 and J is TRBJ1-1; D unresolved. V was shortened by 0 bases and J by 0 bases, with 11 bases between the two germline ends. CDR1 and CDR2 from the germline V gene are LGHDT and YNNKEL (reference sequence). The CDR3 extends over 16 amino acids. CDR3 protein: CASSQEAAPLNTEAFF. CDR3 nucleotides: TGTGCCAGCAGCCAAGAGGCAGCTCCTTTGAACACTGAAGCTTTCTTT.

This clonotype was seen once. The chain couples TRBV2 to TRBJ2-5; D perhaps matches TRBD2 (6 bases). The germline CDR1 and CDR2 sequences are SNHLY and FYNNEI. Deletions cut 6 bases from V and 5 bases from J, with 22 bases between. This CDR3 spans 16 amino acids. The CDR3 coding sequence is TGTGCCAGCAGACTAAGGGCGCCACTAGCTTCTGAGACCCAGTACTTC. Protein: CASRLRAPLASETQYF.

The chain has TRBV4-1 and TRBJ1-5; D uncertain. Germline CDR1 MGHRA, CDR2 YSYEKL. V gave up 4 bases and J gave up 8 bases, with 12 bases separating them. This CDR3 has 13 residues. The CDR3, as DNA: TGCGCCAGCAGCCCGGTGCCTAGGGAGCCCCAGCATTTT. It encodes CASSPVPREPQHF.

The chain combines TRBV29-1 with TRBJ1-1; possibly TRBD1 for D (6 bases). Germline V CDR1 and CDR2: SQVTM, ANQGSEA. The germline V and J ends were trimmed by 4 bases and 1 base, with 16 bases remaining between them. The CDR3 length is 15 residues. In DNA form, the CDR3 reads TGCAGCGTTGCGGAGCTGACAGGATGGAACACTGAAGCTTTCTTT. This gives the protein CSVAELTGWNTEAFF.

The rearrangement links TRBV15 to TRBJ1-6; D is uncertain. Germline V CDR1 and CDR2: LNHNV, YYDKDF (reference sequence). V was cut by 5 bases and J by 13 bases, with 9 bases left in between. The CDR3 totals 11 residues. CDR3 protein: CATSDPGPLHF. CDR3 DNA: TGTGCCACCAGCGATCCGGGGCCCCTCCACTTT.